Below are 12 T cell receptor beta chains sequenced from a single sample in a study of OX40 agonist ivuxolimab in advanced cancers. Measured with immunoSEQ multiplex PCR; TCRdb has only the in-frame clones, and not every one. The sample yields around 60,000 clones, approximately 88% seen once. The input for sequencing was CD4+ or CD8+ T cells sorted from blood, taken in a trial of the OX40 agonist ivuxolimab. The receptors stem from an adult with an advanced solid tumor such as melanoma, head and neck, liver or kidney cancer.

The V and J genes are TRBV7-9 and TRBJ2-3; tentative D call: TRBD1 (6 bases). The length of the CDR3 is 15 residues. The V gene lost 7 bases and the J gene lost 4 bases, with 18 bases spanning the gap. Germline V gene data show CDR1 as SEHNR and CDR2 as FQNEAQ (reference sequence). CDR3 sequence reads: CASTRLAGEADTQYF. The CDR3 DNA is TGTGCCAGCACCCGATTGGCAGGGGAAGCAGATACGCAGTATTTT.

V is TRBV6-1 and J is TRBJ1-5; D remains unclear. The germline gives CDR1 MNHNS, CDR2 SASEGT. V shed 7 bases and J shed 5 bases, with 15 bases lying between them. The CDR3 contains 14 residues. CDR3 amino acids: CASTARLRDQPQHF. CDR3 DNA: TGTGCCAGCACGGCAAGATTGAGGGATCAGCCCCAGCATTTT.

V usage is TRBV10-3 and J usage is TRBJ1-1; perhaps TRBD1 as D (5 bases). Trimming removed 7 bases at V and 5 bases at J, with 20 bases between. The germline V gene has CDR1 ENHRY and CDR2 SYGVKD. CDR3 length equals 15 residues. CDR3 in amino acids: CAITRAGRDKTEAFF. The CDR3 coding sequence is TGTGCCATCACGAGGGCAGGGAGGGATAAGACTGAAGCTTTCTTT.

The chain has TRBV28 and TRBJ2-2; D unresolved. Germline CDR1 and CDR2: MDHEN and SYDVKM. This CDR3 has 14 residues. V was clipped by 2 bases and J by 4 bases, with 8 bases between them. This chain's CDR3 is CASSLGQVTGELFF. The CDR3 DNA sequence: TGTGCCAGCAGTTTAGGCCAGGTCACCGGGGAGCTGTTTTTT.

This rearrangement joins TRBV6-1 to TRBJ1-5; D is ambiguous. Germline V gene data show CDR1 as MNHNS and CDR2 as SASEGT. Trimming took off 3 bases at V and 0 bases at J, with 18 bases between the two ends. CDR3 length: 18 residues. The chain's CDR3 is CASSDFVGKVSSNQPQHF. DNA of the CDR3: TGTGCCAGCAGTGATTTTGTGGGGAAAGTTAGTAGCAATCAGCCCCAGCATTTT.

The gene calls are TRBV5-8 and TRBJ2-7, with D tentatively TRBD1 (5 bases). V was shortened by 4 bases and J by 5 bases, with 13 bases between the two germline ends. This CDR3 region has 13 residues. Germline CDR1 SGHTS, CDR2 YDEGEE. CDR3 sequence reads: CASSQTGLHEQYF. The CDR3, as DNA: TGTGCCAGCAGCCAAACAGGTCTCCACGAGCAGTACTTC.

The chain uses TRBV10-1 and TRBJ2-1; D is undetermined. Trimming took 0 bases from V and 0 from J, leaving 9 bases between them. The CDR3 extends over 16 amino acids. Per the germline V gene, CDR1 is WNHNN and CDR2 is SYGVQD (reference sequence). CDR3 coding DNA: TGCGCCAGCAGTGAGTCGTTGGGGTCCTCCTACAATGAGCAGTTCTTC. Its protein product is CASSESLGSSYNEQFF.

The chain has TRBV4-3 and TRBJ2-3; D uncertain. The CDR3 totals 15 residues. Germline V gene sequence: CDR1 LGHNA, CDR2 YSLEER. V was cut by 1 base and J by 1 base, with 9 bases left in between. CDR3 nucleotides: TGCGCCAGCAGCCAAGGCCTGACTGGCACAGATACGCAGTATTTT. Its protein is CASSQGLTGTDTQYF.

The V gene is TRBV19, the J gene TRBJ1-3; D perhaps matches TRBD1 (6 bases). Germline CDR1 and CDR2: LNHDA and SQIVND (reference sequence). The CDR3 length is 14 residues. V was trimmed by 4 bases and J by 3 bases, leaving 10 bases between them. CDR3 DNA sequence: TGTGCCAGTAGTACACAGGGTGGTGGAAACACCATATATTTT. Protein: CASSTQGGGNTIYF.

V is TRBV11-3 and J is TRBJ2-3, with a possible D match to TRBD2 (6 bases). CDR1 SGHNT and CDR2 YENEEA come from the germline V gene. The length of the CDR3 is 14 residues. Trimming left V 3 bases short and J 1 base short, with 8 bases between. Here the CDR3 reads CASSFTGGTDTQYF. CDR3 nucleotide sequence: TGTGCCAGCAGCTTCACGGGAGGCACAGATACGCAGTATTTT.

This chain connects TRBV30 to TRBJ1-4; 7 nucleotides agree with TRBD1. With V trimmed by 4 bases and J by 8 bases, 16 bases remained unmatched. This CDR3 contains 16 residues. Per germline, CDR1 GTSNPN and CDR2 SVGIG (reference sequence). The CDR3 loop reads CAWTPGQARRGEKLFF. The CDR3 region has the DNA TGTGCCTGGACCCCTGGACAGGCCCGACGCGGGGAAAAACTGTTTTTT. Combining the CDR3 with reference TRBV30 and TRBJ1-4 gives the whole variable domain SQTIHQWPATLVQPVGSPLSLECTVEGTSNPNLYWYRQAAGRGLQLLFYSVGIGQISSEVPQNLSASRPQDRQFILSSKKLLLSDSGFYLCAWTPGQARRGEKLFFGSGTQLSVL.

CDR3 bases: TGTGCCAGCACCGCCACTAACACCGGGGAGCTGTTTTTT. Its protein product is CASTATNTGELFF. This chain joins TRBV7-8 and TRBJ2-2; D not resolved. Trimming took 7 bases from V and 2 from J, leaving 8 bases between them. Germline CDR1 reads SGHVS; CDR2 reads FQNEAQ. The CDR3 runs to 13 residues.